The present T cell receptor (beta chain) was sequenced within a study of control samples from healthy donors and cancer patients. This CDR3 is built from 16 residues. V shed 4 bases, J shed 7 bases, and the junction held 5 bases outside the gene matches. Germline V gives CDR1 MNHEY, CDR2 SMNVEV (reference sequence). TCRdb keeps only in-frame clones here, not all; method: immunoSEQ multiplex PCR. The repertoire holds 35,000 to 55,000 clones, around 87% seen once, with roughly a tenth in the top ten. The sample taken for sequencing was PBMCs. The J gene is TRBJ2-2, the V gene TRBV27, with 14 positions matching TRBD2. This TCR was recovered from an older woman with lung cancer. In nucleotides, the CDR3 is TGTGCCAGCAGTTCGGGACTAGCGGGAGCAGACGGGGAGCTGTTTTTT. Translation: CASSSGLAGADGELFF.